This T cell receptor beta chain was sequenced during a study of blood T cell repertoires in COVID-19 (dated by TCRdb to about 2020). About the study as a whole: Samples covering the acute and convalescent phases of COVID-19 were provided by collaborators in the United States, Italy and Spain. The prospective study material was composed of cDNA or gDNA derived from T cells, B-cell-depleted T cells, or PBMCs. Nearly every sample came with metadata listing a de-identified subject ID, COVID-19 status, age in years and sex. Deeply sampled blood TCRbeta repertoires from subjects exposed to, actively infected with, or recovered from COVID-19 were included in the dataset. The samples were drawn from the first 160 participants of the ongoing ImmuneRACE study and from 1,254 subjects provided by 6 global collaborators. The repertoires were released in a freely available public database meant as a resource for research on the immune response to SARS-CoV-2. Where available, HLA class I and class II types were taken from metadata supplied by the sample provider and were not determined by assay-based typing. General study outcomes and caveats: How much clinical and demographic metadata was included differed by source and by participant, and the metadata was provided uncurated.

In the case of this clone: Its antigen is still unknown. No base-level quality is on record; no much larger clone is a single base apart.

TCRbeta CDR3 regions were amplified from genomic DNA by means of the immunoSEQ Assay, a bias-controlled multiplex PCR. On the study's bioinformatics: Within the assay, amplification of reference gene primers was used to estimate how many nucleated cells each sample contained. To quantify the absolute abundance of each unique TCRbeta CDR3 rearrangement, sequence reads were collapsed and filtered. For each sample, productive Simpson clonality was calculated as the square root of Simpson's diversity index over productive rearrangements. TCRdb limited this immuneACCESS table to in-frame rearrangements with V and J called. A share of clones is missing; checked studies link under half to unresolved V genes, and the rest is unexplained. D and trimming come from the DNA, and the V and J calls and clone size come from that table. The sample table shows about 260,000 clones, and less than 90% are seen once. Jointly, the top ten make up 3.5% to 5% of the sample.

The CDR3 numbers 17 residues from cysteine through phenylalanine. Kept here is only the CDR3 DNA, which spans 51 bases and is read in frame from base 1. The germline ends are 14 bases apart after V is trimmed by 0 bases and J by 0 bases. The germline V gene provides CDR1 SGHRS and CDR2 YFSETQ. Whole blood was collected in K2EDTA tubes by collaborating institutions according to the institutions' own protocols. For TCRbeta analysis, collaborators shipped samples in one of three forms: frozen whole blood, isolated PBMCs, or DNA extracted from either of those sample types. Recombination joined TRBV5-1 with TRBJ2-3; a weak D assignment points to TRBD2 (6 bases agree). Material for sequencing was peripheral blood. The origin of this receptor is a man aged 60-69 years with acute or convalescent COVID-19. The CDR3 has the sequence CASSLVDAGTSTDTQYF. In nucleotide form, the sequence is TGCGCCAGCAGCTTGGTTGATGCAGGGACTAGCACAGATACGCAGTATTTT.